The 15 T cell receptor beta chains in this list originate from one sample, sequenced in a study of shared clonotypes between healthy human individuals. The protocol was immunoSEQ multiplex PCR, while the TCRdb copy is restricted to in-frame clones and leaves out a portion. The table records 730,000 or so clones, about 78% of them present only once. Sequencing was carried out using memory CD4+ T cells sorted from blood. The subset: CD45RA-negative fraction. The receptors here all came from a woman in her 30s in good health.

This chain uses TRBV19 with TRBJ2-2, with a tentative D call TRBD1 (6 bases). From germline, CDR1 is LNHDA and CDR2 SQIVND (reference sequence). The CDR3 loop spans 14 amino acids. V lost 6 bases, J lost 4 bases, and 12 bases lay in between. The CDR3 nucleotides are TGTGCCAGTAGACAGGACAGCGTCACCGGGGAGCTGTTTTTT. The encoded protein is CASRQDSVTGELFF. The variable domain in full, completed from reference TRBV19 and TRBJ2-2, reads DGGITQSPKYLFRKEGQNVTLSCEQNLNHDAMYWYRQDPGQGLRLIYYSQIVNDFQKGDIAEGYSVSREKKESFPLTVTSAQKNPTAFYLCASRQDSVTGELFFGEGSRLTVL.

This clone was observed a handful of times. CDR3 coding DNA: TGTGCCAGCAGCTTGTATACAGGGAATTACGAGCAGTACTTC. Translated, it gives CASSLYTGNYEQYF. This chain links TRBV5-6 with TRBJ2-7; a weak D match, TRBD1 (6 bases). The germline V and J ends were trimmed by 1 base and 4 bases, with 12 bases remaining between them. The germline CDR1 and CDR2 sequences are SGHDT and YYEEEE. This CDR3 spans 14 amino acids.

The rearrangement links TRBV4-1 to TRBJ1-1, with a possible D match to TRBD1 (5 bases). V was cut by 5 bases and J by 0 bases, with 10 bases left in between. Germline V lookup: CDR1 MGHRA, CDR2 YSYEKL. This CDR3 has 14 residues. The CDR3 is CASSSGQVNTEAFF. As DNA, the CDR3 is TGCGCCAGCAGCTCGGGGCAGGTGAACACTGAAGCTTTCTTT.

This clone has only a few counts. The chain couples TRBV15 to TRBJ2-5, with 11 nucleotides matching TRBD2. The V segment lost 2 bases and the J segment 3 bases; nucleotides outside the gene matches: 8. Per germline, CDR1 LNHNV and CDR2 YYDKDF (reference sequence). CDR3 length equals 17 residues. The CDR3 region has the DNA TGTGCCACCAGCAGAAACCCCGGGACTAGCGGTAAAGAGACCCAGTACTTC. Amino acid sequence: CATSRNPGTSGKETQYF.

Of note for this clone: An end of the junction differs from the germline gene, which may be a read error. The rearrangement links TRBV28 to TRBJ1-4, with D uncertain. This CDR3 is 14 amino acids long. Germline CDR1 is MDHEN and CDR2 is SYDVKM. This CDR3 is CASRDRPPNEKLFF. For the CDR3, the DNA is TGTGCCAGCAGAGACCGACCCCCTAACGAAAAACTGTTTTTT. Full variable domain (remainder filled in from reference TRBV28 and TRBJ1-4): DVKVTQSSRYLVKRTGEKVFLECVQDMDHENMFWYRQDPGLGLRLIYFSYDVKMKEKGDIPEGYSVSREKKERFSLILESASTNQTSMYLCASRDRPPNEKLFFGSGTQLSVL.

CDR3 DNA sequence: TGTGCCAGCAGCTTTAAGGGGGCGAAAAACGGTGAGCAGTTCTTC. Protein product: CASSFKGAKNGEQFF. The J gene is TRBJ2-1, the V gene TRBV7-2, with 7 nucleotides matching TRBD1. From germline, CDR1 is SGHTA and CDR2 FQGNSA. The CDR3 runs to 15 residues. The trim removed 3 bases at V and 9 bases at J, leaving 11 bases unmatched. Based on the CDR3 plus reference TRBV7-2 and TRBJ2-1, the full variable domain is GAGVSQSPSNKVTEKGKDVELRCDPISGHTALYWYRQSLGQGLEFLIYFQGNSAPDKSGLPSDRFSAERTGGSVSTLTIQRTQQEDSAVYLCASSFKGAKNGEQFFGPGTRLTVL.

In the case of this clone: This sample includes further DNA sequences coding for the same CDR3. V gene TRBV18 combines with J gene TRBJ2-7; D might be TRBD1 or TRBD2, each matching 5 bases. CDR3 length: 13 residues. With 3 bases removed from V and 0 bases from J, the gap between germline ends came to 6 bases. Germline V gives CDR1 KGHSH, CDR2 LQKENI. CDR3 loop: CASSPGTSYEQYF. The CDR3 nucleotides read TGTGCCAGCTCACCCGGGACCTCCTACGAGCAGTACTTC.

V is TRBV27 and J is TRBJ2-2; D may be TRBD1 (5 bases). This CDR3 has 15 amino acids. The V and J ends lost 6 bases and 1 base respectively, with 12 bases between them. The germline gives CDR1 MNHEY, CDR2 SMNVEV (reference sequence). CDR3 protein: CASRPLGQNTGELFF. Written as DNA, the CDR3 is TGTGCCAGCAGACCATTAGGACAGAACACCGGGGAGCTGTTTTTT.

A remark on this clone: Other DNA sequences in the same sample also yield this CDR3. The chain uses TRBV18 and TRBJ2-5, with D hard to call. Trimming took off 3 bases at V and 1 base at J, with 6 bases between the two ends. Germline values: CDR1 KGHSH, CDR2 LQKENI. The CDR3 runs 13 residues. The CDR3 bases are TGTGCCAGCTCACCTGGAATCCAAGAGACCCAGTACTTC. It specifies CASSPGIQETQYF. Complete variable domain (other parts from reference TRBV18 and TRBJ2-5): NAGVMQNPRHLVRRRGQEARLRCSPMKGHSHVYWYRQLPEEGLKFMVYLQKENIIDESGMPKERFSAEFPKEGPSILRIQQVVRGDSAAYFCASSPGIQETQYFGPGTRLLVL.

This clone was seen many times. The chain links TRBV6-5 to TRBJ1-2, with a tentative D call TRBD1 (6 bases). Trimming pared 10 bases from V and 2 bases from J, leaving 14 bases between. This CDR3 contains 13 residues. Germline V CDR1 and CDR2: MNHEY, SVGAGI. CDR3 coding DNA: TGTGCCACCCACCCCCAGGGGAACTATGGCTACACCTTC. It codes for CATHPQGNYGYTF.

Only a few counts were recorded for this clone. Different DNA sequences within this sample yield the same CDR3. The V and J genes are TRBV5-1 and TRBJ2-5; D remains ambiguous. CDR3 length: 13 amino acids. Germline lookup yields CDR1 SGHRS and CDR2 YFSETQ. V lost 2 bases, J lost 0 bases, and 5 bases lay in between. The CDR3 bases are TGCGCCAGCAGCTTAGCGTACCAAGAGACCCAGTACTTC. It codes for CASSLAYQETQYF.

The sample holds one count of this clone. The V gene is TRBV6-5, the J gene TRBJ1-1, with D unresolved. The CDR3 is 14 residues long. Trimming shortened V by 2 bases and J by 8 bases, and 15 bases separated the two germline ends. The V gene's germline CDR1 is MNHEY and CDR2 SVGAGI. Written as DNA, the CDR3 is TGTGCCAGCAGTTACCTGGGAAGGGTGTCAGAAGCTTTCTTT. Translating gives CASSYLGRVSEAFF.

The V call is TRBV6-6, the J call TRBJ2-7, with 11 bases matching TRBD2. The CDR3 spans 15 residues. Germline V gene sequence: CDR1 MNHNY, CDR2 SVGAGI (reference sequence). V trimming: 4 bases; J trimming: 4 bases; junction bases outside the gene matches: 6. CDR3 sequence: CASSSTSGSQYEQYF. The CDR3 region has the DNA TGTGCCAGCAGTTCCACTAGCGGGAGTCAATACGAGCAGTACTTC.

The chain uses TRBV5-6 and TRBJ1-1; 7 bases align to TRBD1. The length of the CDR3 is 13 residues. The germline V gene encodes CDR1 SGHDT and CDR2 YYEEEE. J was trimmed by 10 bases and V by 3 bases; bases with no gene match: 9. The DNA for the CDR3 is TGTGCCAGCAGCTCAAGGGTCCGGGACAGAGCTTTCTTT. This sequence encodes CASSSRVRDRAFF.

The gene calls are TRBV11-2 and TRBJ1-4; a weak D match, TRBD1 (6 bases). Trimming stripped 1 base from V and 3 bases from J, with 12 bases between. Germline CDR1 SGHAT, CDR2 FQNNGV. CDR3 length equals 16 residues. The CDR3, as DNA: TGTGCCAGCAGCTTAGTGGGGGGCGCGGCTAATGAAAAACTGTTTTTT. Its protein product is CASSLVGGAANEKLFF.